This TCR beta chain derives from a study of T-cell reconstitution after alpha-beta-depleted transplantation in children. Findings and caveats of the study: Approximately two months post-transplant, alpha-beta T cells reportedly originated from several hundred expanded graft clones. Among T cells one year after transplant, newly produced cells accounted for most counts and diversity.

Preparation of the TCRbeta library was carried out with unique molecular identifiers. TCRdb passed the PCR reads through MiXCR, listing each CDR3 protein once. The sample shows 200,000 to 250,000 distinct CDR3 sequences, 11% of them seen only once. This clonotype was counted ten times or more. No antigen is known for it. The CDR3 spans 15 residues. V lost 1 base and J 5 bases, leaving 14 bases between the germline ends. Germline V lookup: CDR1 SGHRS, CDR2 YFSETQ. This sequence joins TRBV5-1 and TRBJ2-3; D perhaps matches TRBD2 (6 bases). Sequencing used PBMCs, obtained before TCRalphabeta/CD19-depleted stem cell transplant. The receptor's source is a child less than two years old with acute myeloid leukemia, due to receive a stem cell transplant. The chain's CDR3 is CASSLKSSVGDTQYF. The CDR3 DNA is TGCGCCAGCAGCTTGAAGTCTAGCGTCGGAGATACGCAGTATTTT.